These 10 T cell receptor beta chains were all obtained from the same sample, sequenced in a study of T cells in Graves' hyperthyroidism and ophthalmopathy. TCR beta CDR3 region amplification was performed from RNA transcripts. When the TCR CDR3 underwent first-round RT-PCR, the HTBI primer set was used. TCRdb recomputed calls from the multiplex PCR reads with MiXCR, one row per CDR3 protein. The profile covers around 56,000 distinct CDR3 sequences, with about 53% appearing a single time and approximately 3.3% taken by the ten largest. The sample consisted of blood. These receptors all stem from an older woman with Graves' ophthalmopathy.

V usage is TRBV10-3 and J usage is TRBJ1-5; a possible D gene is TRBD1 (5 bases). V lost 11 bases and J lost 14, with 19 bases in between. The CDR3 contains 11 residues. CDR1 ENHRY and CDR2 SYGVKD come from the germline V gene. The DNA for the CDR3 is TGTGCCGCGGGACGGCAAAACTACGAGCATTTT. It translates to CAAGRQNYEHF.

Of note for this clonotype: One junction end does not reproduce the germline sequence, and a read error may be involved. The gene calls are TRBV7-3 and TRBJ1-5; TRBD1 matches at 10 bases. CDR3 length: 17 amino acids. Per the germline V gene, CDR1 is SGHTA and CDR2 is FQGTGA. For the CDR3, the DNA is TGTGCCAGCAGCAAAGGACTGGGACAGGGGTACAATCAGCCCCGGCATTTT. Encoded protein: CASSKGLGQGYNQPRHF.

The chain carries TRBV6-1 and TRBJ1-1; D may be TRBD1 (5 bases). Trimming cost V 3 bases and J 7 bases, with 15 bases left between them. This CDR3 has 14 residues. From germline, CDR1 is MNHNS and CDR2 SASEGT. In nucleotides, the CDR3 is TGTGCCAGCAGTGATCGCCTTGGACACTTTGAAGCTTTCTTT. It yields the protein CASSDRLGHFEAFF.

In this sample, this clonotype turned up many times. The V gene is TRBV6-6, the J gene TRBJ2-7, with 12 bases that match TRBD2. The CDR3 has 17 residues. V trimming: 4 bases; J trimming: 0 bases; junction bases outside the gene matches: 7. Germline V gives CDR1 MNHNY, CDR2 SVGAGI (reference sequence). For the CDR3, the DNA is TGTGCCAGCAGTTTCCTCGGACTAGCGGGGTACTCCTACGAGCAGTACTTC. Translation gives CASSFLGLAGYSYEQYF.

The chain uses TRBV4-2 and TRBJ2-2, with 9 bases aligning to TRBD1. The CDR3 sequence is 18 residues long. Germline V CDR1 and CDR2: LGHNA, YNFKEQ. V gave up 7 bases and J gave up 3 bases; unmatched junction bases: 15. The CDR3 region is CASNQWTGVIRYTGELFF. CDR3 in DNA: TGTGCCAGCAACCAGTGGACAGGGGTGATAAGGTACACCGGGGAGCTGTTTTTT.

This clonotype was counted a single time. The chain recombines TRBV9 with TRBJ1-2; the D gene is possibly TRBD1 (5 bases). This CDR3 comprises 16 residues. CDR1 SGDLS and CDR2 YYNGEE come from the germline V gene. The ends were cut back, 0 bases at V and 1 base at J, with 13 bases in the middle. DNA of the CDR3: TGTGCCAGCAGCGTAGTAGCGGGGGGATATAACTATGGCTACACCTTC. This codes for CASSVVAGGYNYGYTF. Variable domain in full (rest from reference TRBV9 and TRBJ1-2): DSGVTQTPKHLITATGQRVTLRCSPRSGDLSVYWYQQSLDQGLQFLIQYYNGEERAKGNILERFSAQQFPDLHSELNLSSLELGDSALYFCASSVVAGGYNYGYTFGSGTRLTVV.

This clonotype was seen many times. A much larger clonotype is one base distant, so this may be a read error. CDR3: CASSLRGAAYEQYF. In DNA form, the CDR3 reads TGTGCCAGCAGCTTGAGGGGGGCAGCCTACGAGCAGTACTTC. This rearrangement joins TRBV5-6 to TRBJ2-7; D may be TRBD1 or TRBD2 (6 bases each). In germline, CDR1 is SGHDT, CDR2 YYEEEE. The CDR3 is made up of 14 amino acids. Trimming pared 1 base from V and 2 bases from J, leaving 10 bases between.

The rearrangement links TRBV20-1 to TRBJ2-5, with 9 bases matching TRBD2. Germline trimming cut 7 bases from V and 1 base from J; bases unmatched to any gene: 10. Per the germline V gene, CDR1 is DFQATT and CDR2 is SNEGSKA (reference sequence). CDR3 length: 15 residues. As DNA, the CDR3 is TGCAGTGACTGGGCGGGGGGGCAGGTCCAAGAGACCCAGTACTTC. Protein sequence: CSDWAGGQVQETQYF.

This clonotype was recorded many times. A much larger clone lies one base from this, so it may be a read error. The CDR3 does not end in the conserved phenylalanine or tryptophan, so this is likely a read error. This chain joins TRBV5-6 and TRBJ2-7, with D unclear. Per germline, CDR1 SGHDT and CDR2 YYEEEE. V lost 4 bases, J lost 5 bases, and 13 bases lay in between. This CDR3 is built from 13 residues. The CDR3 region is CASSLGPLDEQYL. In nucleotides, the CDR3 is TGTGCCAGCAGCCTCGGTCCTCTGGACGAGCAGTACCTC.

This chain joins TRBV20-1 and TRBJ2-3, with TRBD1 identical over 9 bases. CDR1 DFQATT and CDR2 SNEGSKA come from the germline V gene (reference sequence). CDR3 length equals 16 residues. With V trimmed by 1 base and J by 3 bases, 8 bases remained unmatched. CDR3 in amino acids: CSARVRTGAGTDTQYF. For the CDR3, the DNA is TGCAGTGCTAGAGTCCGGACAGGGGCAGGTACAGATACGCAGTATTTT.